The TCR beta chain under discussion was sequenced for a study of shared clonotypes between healthy human individuals. Clones were sequenced by immunoSEQ multiplex PCR, and TCRdb holds only the in-frame ones, with some missing. The sample includes more than 2 million clones, under 97% seen only once; the top ten take around 0.13%. CDR1 MNHEY and CDR2 SVGAGI come from the germline V gene. V dropped 0 bases and J dropped 2 bases, with 10 bases sitting between them. This CDR3 has 15 residues. V is TRBV6-5 and J is TRBJ2-5; TRBD1 might be the D (6 bases). The clonotype was recovered from a man aged 18 to 29 in good health. The specimen sequenced was naive CD4+ T cells sorted from blood. Subset here: CD45RA+ positively selected. This CDR3 is CASSYSGTQQETQYF. In nucleotides, the CDR3 is TGTGCCAGCAGTTACTCGGGGACACAACAAGAGACCCAGTACTTC.